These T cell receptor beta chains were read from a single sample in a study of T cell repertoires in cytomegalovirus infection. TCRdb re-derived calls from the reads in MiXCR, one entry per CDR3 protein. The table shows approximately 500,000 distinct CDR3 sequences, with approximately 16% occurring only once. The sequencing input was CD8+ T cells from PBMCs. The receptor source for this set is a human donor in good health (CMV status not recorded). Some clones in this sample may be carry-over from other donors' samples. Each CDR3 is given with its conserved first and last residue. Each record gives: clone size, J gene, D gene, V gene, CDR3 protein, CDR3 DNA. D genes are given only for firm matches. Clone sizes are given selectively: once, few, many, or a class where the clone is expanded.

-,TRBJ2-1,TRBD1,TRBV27,CASSTGQGNEQFF,TGTGCCAGCAGCACGGGACAGGGGAATGAGCAGTTCTTC
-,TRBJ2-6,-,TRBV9,CASSLQVASGANVLTF,TGTGCCAGCAGCCTCCAGGTGGCTTCTGGGGCCAACGTCCTGACTTTC
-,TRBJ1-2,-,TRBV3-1,CASSQGKGRYYGYTF,TGTGCCAGCAGCCAAGGAAAAGGGAGATACTATGGCTACACCTTC
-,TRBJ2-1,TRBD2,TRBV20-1,CSARDSFGLAGDGNEQFF,TGCAGTGCTAGAGATAGCTTTGGACTAGCGGGAGACGGCAATGAGCAGTTCTTC
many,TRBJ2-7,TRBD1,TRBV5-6,CASSLDRGRGFYEQYF,TGTGCCAGCAGCTTGGACAGGGGACGAGGGTTCTACGAGCAGTACTTC
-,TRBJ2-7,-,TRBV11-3,CASSLEGVGQQYF,TGTGCCAGCAGCTTAGAAGGCGTCGGTCAGCAGTACTTC
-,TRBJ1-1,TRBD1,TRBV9,CASSVDGQANTEAFF,TGTGCCAGCAGCGTAGACGGACAGGCGAACACTGAAGCTTTCTTT
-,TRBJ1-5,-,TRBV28,CASSLIQGDQPQHF,TGTGCCAGCAGTTTAATCCAGGGAGATCAGCCCCAGCATTTT
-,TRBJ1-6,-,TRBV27,CASSNSGGNYSPLHF,TGTGCCAGCAGTAACTCGGGGGGGAATTATTCACCCCTCCACTTT
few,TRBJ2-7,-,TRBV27,CASSLGSFYYEQYF,TGTGCCAGCAGTTTGGGCAGCTTTTACTACGAGCAGTACTTC
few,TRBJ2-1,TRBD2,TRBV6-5,CASSPLGGRAHGEQFF,TGTGCCAGCAGTCCACTCGGCGGGAGGGCCCATGGTGAGCAGTTCTTC
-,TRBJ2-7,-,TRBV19,CASSIRGKSYEQYF,TGTGCCAGTAGTATCCGGGGGAAATCCTACGAGCAGTACTTC
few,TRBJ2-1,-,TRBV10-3,CAISESNEGDSYNEQFF,TGTGCCATCAGTGAGTCGAACGAGGGGGACTCTTACAATGAGCAGTTCTTC
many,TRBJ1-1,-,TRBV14,CASSQEKDANSPNTEAFF,TGTGCCAGCAGCCAAGAAAAGGACGCCAACAGCCCTAACACTGAAGCTTTCTTT
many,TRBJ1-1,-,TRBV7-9,CASSPLNRVGTGAFF,TGTGCCAGCAGCCCCTTAAACAGGGTTGGTACAGGAGCTTTCTTT
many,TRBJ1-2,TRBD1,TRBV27,CASSNRQGNYGYTF,TGTGCCAGCAGTAACAGACAGGGCAACTATGGCTACACCTTC
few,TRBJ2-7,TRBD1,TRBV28,CASSERTGIYEQYF,TGTGCCAGCAGTGAAAGGACAGGGATCTACGAGCAGTACTTC
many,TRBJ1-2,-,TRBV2,CASSEGIPNNYGYTF,TGTGCCAGCAGTGAAGGGATCCCCAATAACTATGGCTACACCTTC
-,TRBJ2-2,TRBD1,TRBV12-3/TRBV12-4,CASSPHRGTGELFF,TGTGCCAGCAGTCCCCACAGGGGCACCGGGGAGCTGTTTTTT
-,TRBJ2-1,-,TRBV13,CASSSLFNEQFF,TGTGCCAGCAGCTCCCTCTTCAATGAGCAGTTCTTC
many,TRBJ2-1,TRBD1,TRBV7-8,CASSLSGQGSSYNEQFF,TGTGCCAGCAGCTTAAGCGGACAGGGGTCGTCCTACAATGAGCAGTTCTTC
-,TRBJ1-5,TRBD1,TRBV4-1,CASSQSPTGNRPQHF,TGCGCCAGCAGCCAGAGCCCGACAGGGAACCGGCCCCAGCATTTT
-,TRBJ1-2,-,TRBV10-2,CASRVRVNYGYTF,TGCGCCAGCAGAGTTCGAGTTAACTATGGCTACACCTTC
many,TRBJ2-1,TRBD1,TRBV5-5,CASSAYPADRGHEQFF,TGTGCCAGCAGCGCCTACCCAGCGGACAGGGGCCATGAGCAGTTCTTC
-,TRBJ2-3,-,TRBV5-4,CASSTWTSSTDTQYF,TGTGCCAGCAGCACGTGGACAAGCAGCACAGATACGCAGTATTTT
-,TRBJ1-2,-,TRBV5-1,CASSLRAGASNYGYTF,TGCGCCAGCAGCTTGCGCGCAGGAGCTTCTAACTATGGCTACACCTTC
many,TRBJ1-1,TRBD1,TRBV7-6,CASSPGRDRMNTEAFF,TGTGCCAGCAGCCCCGGGCGGGACAGGATGAACACTGAAGCTTTCTTT
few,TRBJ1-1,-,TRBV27,CASSLGKGSEAFF,TGTGCCAGCAGTTTAGGAAAGGGGAGTGAAGCTTTCTTT
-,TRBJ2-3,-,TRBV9,CASSPTRDF,TGTGCCAGCAGCCCAACGAGGGATTTT
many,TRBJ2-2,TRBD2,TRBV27,CASSQPGLAGEQLFF,TGTGCCAGCAGTCAGCCGGGACTAGCGGGCGAGCAGCTGTTTTTT
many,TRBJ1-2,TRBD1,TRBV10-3,CAILGGTGGNYGYTF,TGTGCCATCCTGGGAGGGACAGGGGGAAACTATGGCTACACCTTC
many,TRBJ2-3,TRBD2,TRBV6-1,CASLADIAGGKDTQYF,TGTGCCAGTTTGGCCGATATAGCGGGGGGCAAGGATACGCAGTATTTT
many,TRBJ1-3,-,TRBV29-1,CSVEETTIQDSGNTIYF,TGCAGCGTTGAAGAGACAACGATACAGGACTCTGGAAACACCATATATTTT
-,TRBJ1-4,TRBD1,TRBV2,CASSNDRGGEKLFF,TGTGCCAGCAGTAACGACAGGGGAGGCGAAAAACTGTTTTTT
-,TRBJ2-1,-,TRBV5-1,CASSLEGGRYNEQFF,TGCGCCAGCAGCTTGGAAGGGGGTCGCTACAATGAGCAGTTCTTC
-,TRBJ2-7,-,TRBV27,CASSLSSRGLSYEQYF,TGTGCCAGCAGTTTAAGCAGCAGGGGCCTCTCCTACGAGCAGTACTTC
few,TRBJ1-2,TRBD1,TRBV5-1,CASSLAIGTARGGYTF,TGCGCCAGCAGCTTGGCTATCGGGACAGCCCGCGGTGGCTACACCTTC
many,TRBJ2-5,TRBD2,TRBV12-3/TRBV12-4,CASSSLSGGQETQYF,TGTGCCAGCAGCTCACTTAGCGGGGGCCAAGAGACCCAGTACTTC
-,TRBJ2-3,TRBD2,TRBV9,CATAGGGGSSTDTQYF,TGTGCCACCGCGGGGGGGGGCGGAAGCTCCACAGATACGCAGTATTTT
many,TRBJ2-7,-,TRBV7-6,CASSPGTGTYEQYF,TGTGCCAGCAGCCCTGGGACGGGCACCTACGAGCAGTACTTC
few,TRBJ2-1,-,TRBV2,CASSRGGRRAYNEQFF,TGTGCCAGCAGCCGTGGGGGTAGGCGGGCCTACAATGAGCAGTTCTTC
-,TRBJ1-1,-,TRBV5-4,CASSINTFEAFF,TGTGCCAGCAGCATTAATACCTTTGAAGCTTTCTTT
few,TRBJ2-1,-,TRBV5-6,CASSEGRNYNEQFF,TGTGCCAGCAGCGAGGGACGGAACTACAATGAGCAGTTCTTC
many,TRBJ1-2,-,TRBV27,CASSLRGTYGYTF,TGTGCCAGCAGTTTAAGGGGAACCTATGGCTACACCTTC
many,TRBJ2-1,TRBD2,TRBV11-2,CASSMTSGRADEQFF,TGTGCCAGCAGCATGACTAGCGGGAGGGCCGATGAGCAGTTCTTC
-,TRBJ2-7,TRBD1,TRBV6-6,CASSTRQGLRSYEQYF,TGTGCCAGCAGTACCCGACAGGGGCTAAGATCCTACGAGCAGTACTTC
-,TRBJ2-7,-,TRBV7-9,CASSAPVAYEQYF,TGTGCCAGCAGCGCTCCTGTTGCTTACGAGCAGTACTTC
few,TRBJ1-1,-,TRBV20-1,CSARDRWNTEAFF,TGCAGTGCTAGAGACCGATGGAACACTGAAGCTTTCTTT
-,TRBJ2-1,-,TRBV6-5,CASSYDLSSYNEQFF,TGTGCCAGCAGTTACGACCTGAGCTCCTACAATGAGCAGTTCTTC
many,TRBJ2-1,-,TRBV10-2,CASSEGNNEQFF,TGCGCCAGCAGTGAAGGAAACAATGAGCAGTTCTTC
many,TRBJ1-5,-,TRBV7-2,CASSFPGWGQPQHF,TGTGCCAGCAGCTTCCCAGGGTGGGGCCAGCCCCAGCATTTT
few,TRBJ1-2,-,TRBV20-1,CSATGNLGYTF,TGCAGTGCTACAGGAAATCTTGGCTACACCTTC
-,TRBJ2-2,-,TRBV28,CASSWDGENTGELFF,TGTGCCAGCAGTTGGGACGGGGAGAACACCGGGGAGCTGTTTTTT
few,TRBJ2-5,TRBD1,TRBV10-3,CAISERDSQETQYF,TGTGCCATCAGTGAGAGGGACAGCCAAGAGACCCAGTACTTC
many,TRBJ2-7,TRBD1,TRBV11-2,CASSHSRTGLSEQYF,TGTGCCAGCAGCCATTCCCGGACAGGGCTCAGCGAGCAGTACTTC
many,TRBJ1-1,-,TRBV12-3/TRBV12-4,CASSLAAEGAEAFF,TGTGCCAGCAGTTTAGCCGCCGAAGGGGCTGAAGCTTTCTTT
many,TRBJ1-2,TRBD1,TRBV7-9,CASSWEGQGLYGYTF,TGTGCCAGCAGCTGGGAGGGACAGGGCCTCTATGGCTACACCTTC